The rows below give T cell receptor beta chains drawn from one sample of a study of cytomegalovirus exposure and HLA in healthy donors. The protocol was immunoSEQ multiplex PCR, while the TCRdb copy is restricted to in-frame clones and leaves out a portion. The sample has over 150,000 clones; approximately 75% are singletons. The sequenced sample consisted of PBMCs. These receptors all come from a young man in good health and CMV-seropositive. Each CDR3 is given with its conserved first and last residue. A D gene is named only where the DNA matches it firmly. For some rows the clone size is stated as once, few or many, or as a class when expanded; others skip it.

D gene	V gene	J gene	clone size	CDR3 DNA	CDR3 protein
TRBD2	TRBV14	TRBJ2-1	once	TGTGCCAGCAGCCAAGTGTCTAGCGGGAGACACAATGAGCAGTTCTTC	CASSQVSSGRHNEQFF
TRBD2	TRBV19	TRBJ2-3	NA	TGTGCCAGCACTAGCGGGGCCCAGCAGGATACGCAGTATTTT	CASTSGAQQDTQYF
TRBD2	TRBV6-6	TRBJ2-7	NA	TGTGCCAGCAGAACGGGGGGAAACGAGCAGTACTTC	CASRTGGNEQYF
NA	TRBV19	TRBJ2-7	few	TGTGCCAGTAGTATAGATGGACAGAGCGGCAAGCAGTACTTC	CASSIDGQSGKQYF
TRBD1	TRBV5-6	TRBJ1-6	NA	TGTGCCAGCAGCTTGGCCCCCGGACAGGCGGGTAATTCACCCCTCCACTTT	CASSLAPGQAGNSPLHF
NA	TRBV7-3	TRBJ1-1	once	TGTGCCAGCAGCCCCACAGGGACAAGGAACACTGAAGCTTTCTTT	CASSPTGTRNTEAFF
NA	TRBV2	TRBJ2-5	NA	TGTGCCAGCGCTAACGTTGAGACCCAGTACTTC	CASANVETQYF
TRBD1	TRBV19	TRBJ2-2	NA	TGTGCCAGTAGTATAGCGCCTAGGACAGGGGGGAACACCGGGGAGCTGTTTTTT	CASSIAPRTGGNTGELFF
NA	TRBV5-4	TRBJ1-6	NA	TGTGCCAGCAGCCTGCCGGGGTCCTATAATTCACCCCTCCACTTT	CASSLPGSYNSPLHF
NA	TRBV12-5	TRBJ1-1	NA	TGTGCTAGTGGTTTGGTACCAGGCCCCAGCACTGAAGCTTTCTTT	CASGLVPGPSTEAFF
NA	TRBV5-1	TRBJ2-5	few	TGCGCCAGCAGCTTGGGTCAGGGGGGCGAGACCCAGTACTTC	CASSLGQGGETQYF
NA	TRBV6-6	TRBJ2-5	NA	TGTGCCAGCAGTTACACAGGGGAGACCCAGTACTTC	CASSYTGETQYF
TRBD2	TRBV5-1	TRBJ2-3	NA	TGCGCCAGCAGCGCCACTAGCGGGGCTTTCACAGATACGCAGTATTTT	CASSATSGAFTDTQYF
NA	TRBV6-1	TRBJ1-1	NA	TGTGCCAGCAGTGAAGTTGGGTGGGCCCCGAACACTGAAGCTTTCTTT	CASSEVGWAPNTEAFF
TRBD1	TRBV19	TRBJ1-1	NA	TGTGCCAGTAGTATAGATCGGGACAGGGAGCGGACATCCTTTATGAACACTGAAGCTTTCTTT	CASSIDRDRERTSFMNTEAFF
TRBD1	TRBV7-2	TRBJ1-5	NA	TGTGCCAGCAGCTCGACAGGGGGGAATCAGCCCCAGCATTTT	CASSSTGGNQPQHF
NA	TRBV5-1	TRBJ1-2	NA	TGCGCCAGCAGCTTGGATGACCTAGCTAACTATGGCTACACCTTC	CASSLDDLANYGYTF
TRBD2	TRBV11-2	TRBJ2-1	NA	TGTGCCAGCAGCGCCTCTAGCGGGGCCTACAATGAGCAGTTCTTC	CASSASSGAYNEQFF
TRBD2	TRBV4-2	TRBJ2-2	NA	TGTGCCAGCAGCCCCGGACTAGGGGCCGGGGAGCTGTTTTTT	CASSPGLGAGELFF
NA	TRBV1	TRBJ2-7	once	TGCACCAGCAGCCCCGTATGGACTAGCGGGAGGTTTCGGAGCTCCTACGAGCAGTACTTC	CTSSPVWTSGRFRSSYEQYF
NA	TRBV10-1	TRBJ1-5	few	TGCGCCTCCCCGCCAGGGGCAGTGGCCGCCGGCCGGGATCAGCCCCAGCATTTT	CASPPGAVAAGRDQPQHF
NA	TRBV7-3	TRBJ2-2	NA	TGTGCCAGCAGCTTCGACGGGAGAGGGACCGGGGAGCTGTTTTTT	CASSFDGRGTGELFF
NA	TRBV7-8	TRBJ1-3	NA	TGTGCCAGCAGCCAGGGGAGACGGAGTCTATCTGGAAACACCATATATTTT	CASSQGRRSLSGNTIYF
NA	TRBV12-5	TRBJ2-5	few	TGTGCTAGTGGTTTGGTATTCGGGGGGCCCCAAGAGACCCAGTACTTC	CASGLVFGGPQETQYF
NA	TRBV29-1	TRBJ2-5	few	TGCAGCGCCGGGGGACTCCTCCAAGAGACCCAGTACTTC	CSAGGLLQETQYF
NA	TRBV5-1	TRBJ2-1	few	TGCGCCAGCAGCTTCAACCTAGCGAACAATGAGCAGTTCTTC	CASSFNLANNEQFF
TRBD1	TRBV7-2	TRBJ1-5	NA	TGTGCCAGCAGCCGGACAGGGAACAATCAGCCCCAGCATTTT	CASSRTGNNQPQHF
TRBD1	TRBV4-3	TRBJ2-2	NA	TGCGCCAGCAGCCAAGATATTGCCTACGGACAGGGGATTGCCGGGGAGCTGTTTTTT	CASSQDIAYGQGIAGELFF
NA	TRBV28	TRBJ1-3	NA	TGTGCCAGCAGTTCCCTCGGGGTCTCTGGAAACACCATATATTTT	CASSSLGVSGNTIYF
NA	TRBV7-2	TRBJ2-7	once	TGTGCCAGCAGCTTACAGGGGGCGGGAGTATCGGGTGAGCAGTACTTC	CASSLQGAGVSGEQYF